This T cell receptor beta chain was sequenced in a study of blood T cell repertoires in COVID-19. About the research overall: The origin of the acute and convalescent COVID-19 samples was the United States, Italy and Spain.

Original processing methods: Estimated nucleated cell counts came from reference gene primer amplification. Produced via immunoSEQ multiplex PCR; TCRdb's table is partial and in-frame only. D and trimming were read from the DNA, whereas the V and J calls and clone size are those reported in that table. The table shows more than 35,000 clones, with 90% occurring only once. The CDR3 runs to 15 residues. J gave up 1 base and V 0 bases, and 0 bases lay outside the gene matches. Germline values: CDR1 SEHNR, CDR2 FQNEAQ (reference sequence). The chain employs TRBV7-9 and TRBJ2-5, with TRBD2 matching 9 bases. The source is a human donor in a cohort sampled during active COVID-19. The specimen sequenced was peripheral blood. The CDR3 DNA sequence: TGTGCCAGCAGCTTAGCGGGACTAGCCCAAGAGACCCAGTACTTC. This translates into CASSLAGLAQETQYF.